Presented here are 8 T cell receptor beta chains from one specimen sequenced in a study of cytomegalovirus exposure and HLA in healthy donors. The PCR had 60 Vbeta and 13 Jbeta primers. Sequencing used immunoSEQ multiplex PCR; TCRdb keeps in-frame clones, though not all of them. There are about 100,000 clones in the sample; 79% occur only once, and more than 3.5% lies in the top ten. Sequencing was performed on PBMCs. These receptors were obtained from a female donor in good health and CMV-seropositive.

This clone was detected a few times. The rearrangement uses TRBV7-2 and TRBJ1-4, with D maybe TRBD1 (5 bases). The germline V gene encodes CDR1 SGHTA and CDR2 FQGNSA. This CDR3 has 15 residues. The V gene lost 5 bases and the J gene lost 5 bases, with 15 bases spanning the gap. CDR3 loop: CASSARPGGNEKLFF. The CDR3 DNA reads as TGTGCCAGCAGCGCGCGGCCGGGGGGAAATGAAAAACTGTTTTTT.

V usage is TRBV4-1 and J usage is TRBJ2-3, with 12 bases fitting TRBD2. After removal of 1 base from V and 3 bases from J, the junction contained 5 bases not matched to a gene. The germline V gene has CDR1 MGHRA and CDR2 YSYEKL. The CDR3 has 17 residues. The CDR3 reads CASSQGASGRVTDTQYF. Written as DNA, the CDR3 is TGCGCCAGCAGCCAAGGTGCTAGCGGGAGGGTAACAGATACGCAGTATTTT.

This clone was observed a handful of times. The chain employs TRBV10-2 and TRBJ2-1, with 11 bases that match TRBD2. The germline V gene has CDR1 WSHSY and CDR2 SAAADI. This CDR3 contains 16 residues. J lost 9 bases, V lost 6 bases, and 13 bases had no gene match. The CDR3 here is CASSRDSGRGLGEQFF. CDR3 nucleotide sequence: TGCGCCAGCAGCAGAGATAGCGGGAGGGGACTTGGTGAGCAGTTCTTC.

V usage is TRBV5-1 and J usage is TRBJ2-1, with TRBD2 matching 10 bases. This CDR3 has 16 amino acids. Trimming took 0 bases from V and 6 from J; bases not matched to a gene: 6. CDR1 and CDR2 from the germline V gene are SGHRS and YFSETQ. CDR3 protein: CASSLAPSGSFNEQFF. The CDR3 DNA reads as TGCGCCAGCAGCTTGGCCCCTAGCGGGAGTTTCAATGAGCAGTTCTTC. Supplemented by reference TRBV5-1 and TRBJ2-1, the full variable domain reads KAGVTQTPRYLIKTRGQQVTLSCSPISGHRSVSWYQQTPGQGLQFLFEYFSETQRNKGNFPGRFSGRQFSNSRSEMNVSTLELGDSALYLCASSLAPSGSFNEQFFGPGTRLTVL.

The rearrangement links TRBV2 to TRBJ1-4; tentatively, D is TRBD1 (6 bases). CDR3 length equals 13 residues. The V gene's germline CDR1 is SNHLY and CDR2 FYNNEI. CDR3 region: CATRGANLNQLFF. The CDR3 DNA is TGTGCGACCCGGGGGGCAAATTTAAACCAACTGTTTTTT.

The chain links TRBV7-9 to TRBJ2-7; D gene uncertain. CDR3 size: 14 residues. Trimming shortened V by 3 bases and J by 3 bases, and 12 bases separated the two germline ends. Germline V lookup: CDR1 SEHNR, CDR2 FQNEAQ (reference sequence). The chain's CDR3 is CASSFGPTVYEQYF. CDR3 DNA sequence: TGTGCCAGCAGCTTTGGGCCAACCGTCTACGAGCAGTACTTC. Drawing the rest from reference TRBV7-9 and TRBJ2-7, the complete variable domain is DTGVSQNPRHKITKRGQNVTFRCDPISEHNRLYWYRQTLGQGPEFLTYFQNEAQLEKSRLLSDRFSAERPKGSFSTLEIQRTEQGDSAMYLCASSFGPTVYEQYFGPGTRLTVT.

A single count supports this clone. This chain uses TRBV5-6 with TRBJ2-1, with 8 bases that match TRBD2. The length of the CDR3 is 17 residues. Unmatched junction bases numbered 19, after V lost 4 bases and J lost 10 bases. Germline CDR1 SGHDT, CDR2 YYEEEE. CDR3 DNA: TGTGCCAGCAGCCCCCCGGGGGGGCGGGTCGAATCGGTAGAGCAGTTCTTC. It translates to CASSPPGGRVESVEQFF.

CDR3 nucleotide sequence: TGTGCCAGTAGTGCCTTAAAGAAGAGACTAGCGGGGAACAATGAGCAGTTCTTC. It codes for CASSALKKRLAGNNEQFF. This chain joins TRBV19 and TRBJ2-1, with 11 bases fitting TRBD2. CDR1 LNHDA and CDR2 SQIVND come from the germline V gene (reference sequence). This CDR3 is built from 18 residues. V lost 5 bases, J lost 5 bases, and 14 bases stayed unmatched. Combining the CDR3 with reference TRBV19 and TRBJ2-1 gives the whole variable domain DGGITQSPKYLFRKEGQNVTLSCEQNLNHDAMYWYRQDPGQGLRLIYYSQIVNDFQKGDIAEGYSVSREKKESFPLTVTSAQKNPTAFYLCASSALKKRLAGNNEQFFGPGTRLTVL.